This note documents a single TCR beta chain sequence. What it recognizes is unknown. This sample is part of a study of graft-versus-host responses after intestinal transplantation. Study in general: All recipients were transplanted with multivisceral, liver-intestinal, or isolated intestinal grafts. General observations from the study: High graft-versus-host to host-versus-graft T cell clonal ratios marked allografts of patients with graft-donor macrochimerism. Early HvG declines after transplant were associated with peak circulating GvH clone levels.

V lost 4 bases to trimming and J lost 3 bases; unmatched junction nucleotides: 2. The CDR3 spans 13 residues. Germline lookup yields CDR1 LNHDA and CDR2 SQIVND (reference sequence). Data came from immunoSEQ multiplex PCR; TCRdb stores just in-frame clones and leaves some out. The repertoire consists of under 130,000 clones, with roughly 93% occurring once and the leading ten covering 1.2%. The origin of this receptor is a human donor who received an intestinal transplant. V usage is TRBV19 and J usage is TRBJ2-7; 8 bases are shared with TRBD1. The starting material was unstimulated CD8+ T cells sorted from spleen or lymph node cells, obtained before intestinal transplant. The CDR3 is CASSTGGSYEQYF. DNA of the CDR3: TGTGCCAGTAGTACAGGGGGCAGCTACGAGCAGTACTTC.